A selection of T cell receptor beta chains follows, all from one sample in a study of T cell responses to AZD1222 COVID-19 vaccine. Only in-frame clones appear in the TCRdb table, and some are missing; sequencing was by immunoSEQ multiplex PCR. The sample yields 100,000 to 150,000 clones, 90% seen once. Here the sequenced sample was peripheral blood, taken on day 0 of AZD1222 vaccination. The origin of the receptors is an adult in good health. Both conserved end residues are part of each CDR3. The D gene is left open where the match is weak. A clone size is listed for some rows: how often the clone was seen (once, few, many), or a class if it is expanded.

j_call: TRBJ1-4; d_call: .; v_call: TRBV5-1; clone_size: .; cdr3_aa: CASSSGRNNEKLFF; cdr3_nt: TGCGCCAGCAGCTCAGGAAGAAATAATGAAAAACTGTTTTTT
j_call: TRBJ2-1; d_call: TRBD1; v_call: TRBV18; clone_size: .; cdr3_aa: CASSPRGGGGSNEQFF; cdr3_nt: TGTGCCAGCTCACCAAGAGGGGGCGGTGGGAGCAATGAGCAGTTCTTC
j_call: TRBJ2-1; d_call: .; v_call: TRBV29-1; clone_size: .; cdr3_aa: CSVEFPAAEQFF; cdr3_nt: TGCAGCGTTGAATTTCCGGCTGCTGAGCAGTTCTTC
j_call: TRBJ2-7; d_call: .; v_call: TRBV5-6; clone_size: .; cdr3_aa: CASSLRLSEQYF; cdr3_nt: TGTGCCAGCAGCTTGAGGCTTTCCGAGCAGTACTTC
j_call: TRBJ1-2; d_call: .; v_call: TRBV21-1; clone_size: .; cdr3_aa: CASSAFWPKLRGYGYTF; cdr3_nt: TGTGCCAGCAGCGCATTCTGGCCTAAACTAAGGGGCTATGGCTACACCTTC
j_call: TRBJ2-3; d_call: .; v_call: TRBV10-1; clone_size: .; cdr3_aa: CASSVGASTDTQYF; cdr3_nt: TGCGCCAGCAGTGTGGGAGCTAGCACAGATACGCAGTATTTT
j_call: TRBJ2-7; d_call: .; v_call: TRBV5-1; clone_size: .; cdr3_aa: CASSLRAGNEQYF; cdr3_nt: TGCGCCAGCAGCTTAAGGGCGGGAAACGAGCAGTACTTC
j_call: TRBJ2-1; d_call: .; v_call: TRBV11-2; clone_size: .; cdr3_aa: CASSHPFGGGMEQFF; cdr3_nt: TGTGCCAGCAGTCACCCCTTCGGGGGCGGCATGGAGCAGTTCTTC
j_call: TRBJ2-5; d_call: .; v_call: TRBV28; clone_size: .; cdr3_aa: CASRVGGLGRETQYF; cdr3_nt: TGTGCCAGCAGGGTAGGCGGCCTTGGGAGGGAGACCCAGTACTTC
j_call: TRBJ2-5; d_call: TRBD1; v_call: TRBV5-1; clone_size: .; cdr3_aa: CASSSGTVQETQYF; cdr3_nt: TGCGCCAGCAGCTCTGGGACAGTACAAGAGACCCAGTACTTC
j_call: TRBJ1-1; d_call: .; v_call: TRBV6-5; clone_size: .; cdr3_aa: CASLRSRNTEAFF; cdr3_nt: TGTGCCAGCCTTCGATCTAGGAACACTGAAGCTTTCTTT
j_call: TRBJ2-1; d_call: .; v_call: TRBV6-2/TRBV6-3; clone_size: once; cdr3_aa: CASSSASPYNEQFF; cdr3_nt: TGTGCCAGCAGTTCGGCTAGCCCCTACAATGAGCAGTTCTTC
j_call: TRBJ1-5; d_call: TRBD1; v_call: TRBV24-1; clone_size: once; cdr3_aa: CATSDRDSLSNQPQHF; cdr3_nt: TGTGCCACCAGTGACCGGGACAGCCTTAGCAATCAGCCCCAGCATTTT
j_call: TRBJ2-6; d_call: TRBD1; v_call: TRBV7-9; clone_size: .; cdr3_aa: CASRGPGQSSGANVLTF; cdr3_nt: TGTGCCAGCAGAGGACCGGGACAGAGCTCTGGGGCCAACGTCCTGACTTTC
j_call: TRBJ1-2; d_call: .; v_call: TRBV5-5; clone_size: .; cdr3_aa: CASSLASGSKTF; cdr3_nt: TGTGCCAGCAGCTTGGCCTCAGGGTCTAAAACCTTC
j_call: TRBJ2-7; d_call: .; v_call: TRBV6-5; clone_size: few; cdr3_aa: CASTSATTQQYF; cdr3_nt: TGTGCCAGCACTAGCGCCACTACGCAGCAGTACTTC
j_call: TRBJ1-6; d_call: TRBD1; v_call: TRBV6-6; clone_size: .; cdr3_aa: CASSYSTGLPGSPLHF; cdr3_nt: TGTGCCAGCAGTTACTCGACAGGGCTACCTGGTTCACCCCTCCACTTT
j_call: TRBJ2-7; d_call: TRBD2; v_call: TRBV7-2; clone_size: .; cdr3_aa: CASSARLAGGPRDEQYF; cdr3_nt: TGTGCCAGCAGCGCACGACTAGCGGGAGGGCCTAGGGACGAGCAGTACTTC
j_call: TRBJ1-2; d_call: .; v_call: TRBV3-1/TRBV3-2; clone_size: .; cdr3_aa: CASSQEQTYGYTF; cdr3_nt: TGTGCCAGCAGCCAAGAACAGACCTATGGCTACACCTTC
j_call: TRBJ2-7; d_call: TRBD2; v_call: TRBV28; clone_size: .; cdr3_aa: CASRPGLAYEQYF; cdr3_nt: TGTGCCAGCAGACCTGGACTAGCTTACGAGCAGTACTTC
j_call: TRBJ2-1; d_call: .; v_call: TRBV6-5; clone_size: .; cdr3_aa: CASSYSSLLGDEQFF; cdr3_nt: TGTGCCAGCAGTTACTCGAGCCTCCTGGGCGATGAGCAGTTCTTC
j_call: TRBJ1-2; d_call: TRBD1; v_call: TRBV19; clone_size: .; cdr3_aa: CASRGQGHVDSDYGYTF; cdr3_nt: TGTGCCAGTAGGGGACAGGGGCACGTGGACTCGGACTATGGCTACACCTTC
j_call: TRBJ2-1; d_call: .; v_call: TRBV18; clone_size: .; cdr3_aa: CASSPLVRAPEQFF; cdr3_nt: TGTGCCAGCTCACCACTAGTTAGGGCACCTGAGCAGTTCTTC
j_call: TRBJ2-7; d_call: TRBD2; v_call: TRBV3-1/TRBV3-2; clone_size: .; cdr3_aa: CASRGGTSGSYEQYF; cdr3_nt: TGTGCCAGCAGGGGGGGGACTAGCGGGAGCTACGAGCAGTACTTC
j_call: TRBJ2-3; d_call: .; v_call: TRBV10-1; clone_size: .; cdr3_aa: CASSESRQSTDTQYF; cdr3_nt: TGCGCCAGCAGTGAGTCGCGGCAGTCCACAGATACGCAGTATTTT
j_call: TRBJ2-7; d_call: .; v_call: TRBV29-1; clone_size: .; cdr3_aa: CSAGDTEQYF; cdr3_nt: TGCAGCGCCGGGGACACCGAGCAGTACTTC
j_call: TRBJ2-2; d_call: .; v_call: TRBV10-1; clone_size: .; cdr3_aa: CASSESGTGELFF; cdr3_nt: TGCGCCAGCAGTGAGTCTGGCACCGGGGAGCTGTTTTTT
j_call: TRBJ1-1; d_call: .; v_call: TRBV7-8; clone_size: .; cdr3_aa: CASSRRQAETEAFF; cdr3_nt: TGTGCCAGCAGCAGGCGGCAGGCGGAGACTGAAGCTTTCTTT